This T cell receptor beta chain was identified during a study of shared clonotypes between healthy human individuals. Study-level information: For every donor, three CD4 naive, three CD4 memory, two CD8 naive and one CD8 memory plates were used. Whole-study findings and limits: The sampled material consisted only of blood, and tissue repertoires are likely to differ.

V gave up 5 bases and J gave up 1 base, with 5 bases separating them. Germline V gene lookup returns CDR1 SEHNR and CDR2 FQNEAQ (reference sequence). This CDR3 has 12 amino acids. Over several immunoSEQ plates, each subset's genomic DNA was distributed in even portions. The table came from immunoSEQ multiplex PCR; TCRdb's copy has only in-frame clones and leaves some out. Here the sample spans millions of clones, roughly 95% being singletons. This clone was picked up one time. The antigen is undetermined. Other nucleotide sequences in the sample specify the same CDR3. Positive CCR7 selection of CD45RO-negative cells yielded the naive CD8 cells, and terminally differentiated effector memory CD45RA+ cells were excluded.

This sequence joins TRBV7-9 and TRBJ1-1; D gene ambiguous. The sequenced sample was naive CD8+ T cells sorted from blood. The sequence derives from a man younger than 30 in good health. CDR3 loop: CASSGPNTEAFF. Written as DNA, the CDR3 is TGTGCCAGCAGCGGGCCGAACACTGAAGCTTTCTTT.